This T cell receptor beta chain was found in a study of blood T cell repertoires in COVID-19. Looking at the study overall: Spain, Italy and the United States supplied samples that represented acute and convalescent COVID-19. T cells, B-cell-depleted T cells, or PBMCs supplied cDNA or gDNA.

How the authors handled the data: Nucleated cell number was recorded as an estimate derived from reference gene primer amplification. Clones were sequenced by immunoSEQ multiplex PCR, and TCRdb holds only the in-frame ones, with some missing. V and J calls and clone size are copied from that table; D and trimming were computed from the DNA. Of 310,000 or so clones in the sample, almost 90% were seen once. CDR3 length: 14 amino acids. Germline CDR1 and CDR2: SGHVS and FNYEAQ. V lost 5 bases and J lost 4, with 12 bases in between. Enrollees, about 18 to 90 years old, lived in around 23 US areas. The sequencing sample was made of PBMCs or T cells enriched from blood (not recorded which). This sequence was found in a woman aged 18 to 35 with acute COVID-19. V gene TRBV7-6 combines with J gene TRBJ2-1; D is ambiguous. CDR3: CASSPSRAYNEQFF. For the CDR3, the DNA is TGTGCCAGCAGCCCCTCGCGAGCTTACAATGAGCAGTTCTTC.